This TCR beta chain was identified during a study of monozygotic twins with inflammatory bowel disease. In regard to this clonotype: As yet, its antigen is unknown.

Eight reactions per sample, run separately, yielded cDNA. The unique tags termed UMIs, each holding a 6-nucleotide sample barcode, were added by means of template switching. From the 5' RACE reads, TCRdb lists one entry per CDR3 protein and no DNA. This sample's table reports about 160,000 distinct CDR3 sequences. Overall study findings and caveats: Especially with disease activity, IBD patients shared fewer clonotypes with others than healthy twins did. Variability in patient repertoires may have come partly from differing immunosuppressive treatments.

Sequenced input: blood. This TCR came from a human donor with ulcerative colitis or Crohn's disease, or a healthy co-twin of an affected twin (not recorded which).

The CDR3 here is CASSLRREGPYEQYF. The V gene is TRBV12-3 or TRBV12-4, the J gene TRBJ2-7; TCRdb's D call of TRBD2 is untestable without DNA. This CDR3 comprises 15 residues.